A single sample gave rise to the 25 T cell receptor beta chains below, sequenced in a study of STAT5B mutations in CD4+ large granular lymphocyte leukemia. Sequenced by immunoSEQ multiplex PCR; TCRdb stores in-frame clones only, minus some. This sample has under 35,000 clones; 85% to 90% occur once, and the top ten carry 0.4% to 0.5%. The sample taken for sequencing was CD4+ T cells from blood buffy coats. Receptor source: a human donor in good health.

The J gene is TRBJ1-1, the V gene TRBV7-9; 8 nucleotides agree with TRBD1. The V gene end was trimmed by 1 base and the J gene end by 4 bases; junction bases not matched to a gene: 8. Germline V gene sequence: CDR1 SEHNR, CDR2 FQNEAQ (reference sequence). This CDR3 spans 16 amino acids. The CDR3 region has the DNA TGTGCCAGCAGCTTAGACGGACAGGGTGCCATCACTGAAGCTTTCTTT. Its translation is CASSLDGQGAITEAFF. The whole variable domain, remainder taken from reference TRBV7-9 and TRBJ1-1, is DTGVSQNPRHKITKRGQNVTFRCDPISEHNRLYWYRQTLGQGPEFLTYFQNEAQLEKSRLLSDRFSAERPKGSFSTLEIQRTEQGDSAMYLCASSLDGQGAITEAFFGQGTRLTVV.

The rearrangement joins TRBV5-1 to TRBJ2-1, with 9 nucleotides matching TRBD1. The V gene end was trimmed by 4 bases and the J gene end by 5 bases; junction bases not matched to a gene: 4. Germline values: CDR1 SGHRS, CDR2 YFSETQ. The CDR3 is 14 residues long. Here the CDR3 reads CASSQDRGNNEQFF. Written as DNA, the CDR3 is TGCGCCAGCAGCCAGGACAGGGGTAACAATGAGCAGTTCTTC.

The V call is TRBV19, the J call TRBJ1-2; no clear D. This CDR3 is built from 12 residues. Germline V lookup: CDR1 LNHDA, CDR2 SQIVND (reference sequence). V shed 5 bases and J shed 6 bases, with 10 bases lying between them. This CDR3 reads CASSFQAHGYTF. Written as DNA, the CDR3 is TGTGCCAGTAGTTTCCAGGCCCATGGCTACACCTTC.

CDR3 nucleotides: TGTGCCAGCAGCCAACCCCAGGGGTATACCGGGGAGCTGTTTTTT. This codes for CASSQPQGYTGELFF. The chain combines TRBV7-2 with TRBJ2-2, with D perhaps TRBD1 (6 bases). Trimming took off 5 bases at V and 5 bases at J, with 15 bases between the two ends. Germline CDR1 reads SGHTA; CDR2 reads FQGNSA. The CDR3 is 15 amino acids.

The gene calls are TRBV18 and TRBJ2-7; 9 nucleotides agree with TRBD1. After removal of 0 bases from V and 5 bases from J, the junction contained 2 bases not matched to a gene. Germline assignment: CDR1 KGHSH and CDR2 LQKENI. The CDR3 runs 14 residues. The CDR3 here is CASSPPQGANEQYF. In nucleotides, the CDR3 is TGTGCCAGCTCACCACCACAGGGGGCCAACGAGCAGTACTTC.

The sample holds one count of this clone. The chain employs TRBV6-1 and TRBJ2-7, with D perhaps matching TRBD1 (5 bases). Germline V CDR1 and CDR2: MNHNS, SASEGT. V gave up 1 base and J gave up 1 base, with 8 bases separating them. The CDR3 is 14 amino acids. CDR3 nucleotide sequence: TGTGCCAGCAGTGAAGGGACACTATCCTACGAGCAGTACTTC. This encodes CASSEGTLSYEQYF.

Concerning this clone itself: Germline is not matched at one junction end, which may reflect a read error. The rearrangement links TRBV5-4 to TRBJ2-3; 9 bases align to TRBD2. The CDR3 length is 13 residues. Germline assignment: CDR1 SGHNT and CDR2 YYREEE (reference sequence). This CDR3 reads CASSGTSKDTQYF. In nucleotides, the CDR3 is TGTGCCAGCAGCGGGACTAGCAAAGATACGCAGTATTTT. Variable domain in full (rest from reference TRBV5-4 and TRBJ2-3): ETGVTQSPTHLIKTRGQQVTLRCSSQSGHNTVSWYQQALGQGPQFIFQYYREEENGRGNFPPRFSGLQFPNYSSELNVNALELDDSALYLCASSGTSKDTQYFGPGTRLTVL.

This chain links TRBV28 with TRBJ2-3; 10 bases are a match to TRBD2. Germline loops: CDR1 MDHEN, CDR2 SYDVKM. The CDR3 is 17 amino acids. After removal of 3 bases from V and 5 bases from J, the junction contained 11 bases not matched to a gene. The CDR3: CASSLGLAGVFGDTQYF. DNA of the CDR3: TGTGCCAGCAGTTTGGGGCTAGCGGGAGTTTTCGGAGATACGCAGTATTTT.

This clone came up a few times. V and J are TRBV27 and TRBJ2-1; 8 nucleotides agree with TRBD1. This CDR3 is 12 amino acids long. Germline values: CDR1 MNHEY, CDR2 SMNVEV (reference sequence). V was clipped by 11 bases and J by 8 bases; unmatched bases: 8. The chain's CDR3 is CAARGRGDEQFF. The DNA for the CDR3 is TGTGCCGCCAGGGGGCGCGGGGATGAGCAGTTCTTC.

This chain links TRBV19 with TRBJ1-1; D is perhaps TRBD1 (6 bases). The germline V gene encodes CDR1 LNHDA and CDR2 SQIVND (reference sequence). V was pared by 3 bases and J by 11 bases, with 19 bases between. CDR3 size: 14 residues. The CDR3 DNA follows: TGTGCCAGTAGTATCTCGCTGCAGGGACATCCGGCTTTCTTT. Its translation: CASSISLQGHPAFF.

J is TRBJ1-5 and V is TRBV19; D is possibly TRBD1 (5 bases). Trimming took 0 bases from V and 7 from J, leaving 7 bases between them. CDR3 length: 13 residues. Germline CDR1 reads LNHDA; CDR2 reads SQIVND (reference sequence). CDR3 in amino acids: CASSIDRDQPQHF. The CDR3 DNA is TGTGCCAGTAGTATAGACAGGGACCAGCCCCAGCATTTT.

J is TRBJ1-2 and V is TRBV6-5; a weak D match, TRBD1 (5 bases). V gave up 4 bases and J gave up 7 bases, with 7 bases separating them. The germline gives CDR1 MNHEY, CDR2 SVGAGI. This CDR3 contains 11 residues. The CDR3 here is CASSFGGGYTF. Here the CDR3 DNA reads TGTGCCAGCAGTTTTGGGGGTGGCTACACCTTC.

The CDR3, as DNA: TGTGCCAGCAGTGGGCAGGGGGGCCAGCCCCAGCATTTT. This sequence encodes CASSGQGGQPQHF. V usage is TRBV27 and J usage is TRBJ1-5; 7 nucleotides line up with TRBD1. After removal of 5 bases from V and 7 bases from J, the junction contained 5 bases not matched to a gene. In germline, CDR1 is MNHEY, CDR2 SMNVEV (reference sequence). This CDR3 comprises 13 residues.

This clone was recorded only once. The genes are TRBV7-6 and TRBJ2-2; possibly TRBD1 for D (7 bases). Deletions cut 1 base from V and 4 bases from J, with 13 bases between. The CDR3 consists of 16 residues. Germline V gene lookup returns CDR1 SGHVS and CDR2 FNYEAQ. CDR3 DNA sequence: TGTGCCAGCAGCTTAGGCGGGACAGTGGGCACCGGGGAGCTGTTTTTT. Its translation: CASSLGGTVGTGELFF.

This chain joins TRBV2 and TRBJ1-2, with 9 bases identical to TRBD1. CDR1 and CDR2 (germline): SNHLY, FYNNEI. The CDR3 loop spans 16 amino acids. V lost 2 bases to trimming and J lost 5 bases; unmatched junction nucleotides: 9. The CDR3 nucleotides read TGTGCCAGCAGTGAAACCAGACAGGGGGTCGGGTATGGCTACACCTTC. The encoded protein is CASSETRQGVGYGYTF.

J is TRBJ2-5 and V is TRBV6-1; D is uncertain. Germline-derived CDR1 and CDR2 are MNHNS and SASEGT. CDR3 length: 13 residues. Trimming cost V 4 bases and J 2 bases, with 8 bases left between them. The CDR3 DNA sequence: TGTGCCAGCAGTGTTTCCCTTCAAGAGACCCAGTACTTC. Protein: CASSVSLQETQYF.

V and J are TRBV19 and TRBJ1-4; no clear D. The CDR3 loop spans 13 amino acids. The V end was cut by 4 bases, the J end by 8 bases, with 11 bases between. Germline-derived CDR1 and CDR2 are LNHDA and SQIVND (reference sequence). CDR3 in DNA: TGTGCCAGTAGTAATAACAGAGAGGAAAAACTGTTTTTT. The encoded protein is CASSNNREEKLFF.

The J gene is TRBJ1-6, the V gene TRBV11-2; 7 positions agree with TRBD1. The CDR3 is 16 amino acids. With V trimmed by 5 bases and J by 8 bases, 12 bases remained unmatched. CDR1 is SGHAT, CDR2 FQNNGV, per germline. CDR3 nucleotides: TGTGCCAGCAGCAAAGGCCCGCAGGGGGTGGATTCACCCCTCCACTTT. As protein: CASSKGPQGVDSPLHF.

The sample holds one count of this clone. The chain links TRBV11-3 to TRBJ1-6; D is possibly TRBD1 (5 bases). This CDR3 is 16 amino acids long. The ends were cut back, 3 bases at V and 10 bases at J, with 19 bases in the middle. The germline V gene encodes CDR1 SGHNT and CDR2 YENEEA. The CDR3 DNA sequence: TGTGCCAGCAGCTTCCACGCCGTCAGGGCACTCTCACCCCTCCACTTT. Protein product: CASSFHAVRALSPLHF.

V and J are TRBV5-1 and TRBJ2-3; a possible D gene is TRBD2 (5 bases). V was pared by 2 bases and J by 1 base, with 8 bases between. Germline values: CDR1 SGHRS, CDR2 YFSETQ. The CDR3 is 14 amino acids. In DNA form, the CDR3 reads TGCGCCAGCAGCTTTAGCGCCGGCACAGATACGCAGTATTTT. It specifies CASSFSAGTDTQYF.

The chain uses TRBV19 and TRBJ1-4; D possibly corresponds to TRBD1 (5 bases). Germline CDR1 and CDR2: LNHDA and SQIVND (reference sequence). Trimming removed 4 bases from V and 6 bases from J, with 9 bases in between. This CDR3 is built from 13 residues. CDR3 nucleotides: TGTGCCAGTAGTAATACAGGCGATGAAAAACTGTTTTTT. Amino acid sequence: CASSNTGDEKLFF.

The V call is TRBV30, the J call TRBJ2-5, with D tentatively TRBD1 or TRBD2 (5 bases each). Between the trimmed V and J ends, which lost 2 bases and 4 bases, there was a span of 14 bases. CDR1 and CDR2 from the germline V gene are GTSNPN and SVGIG (reference sequence). CDR3 length: 14 residues. Here the CDR3 DNA reads TGTGCCTGGAGTCCGGGACCAGCCGGAGAGACCCAGTACTTC. Its translation: CAWSPGPAGETQYF.

This clone was seen once. V gene TRBV10-3 combines with J gene TRBJ1-3; D gene uncertain. Trimming cost V 4 bases and J 2 bases, with 9 bases left between them. Germline values: CDR1 ENHRY, CDR2 SYGVKD. This CDR3 is 14 amino acids long. Here the CDR3 reads CAISVTNTGNTIYF. Written as DNA, the CDR3 is TGTGCCATCAGTGTAACAAATACTGGAAACACCATATATTTT.

The rearrangement links TRBV30 to TRBJ2-1; 9 bases are shared with TRBD1. CDR1 is GTSNPN and CDR2 is SVGIG in the germline V gene (reference sequence). This CDR3 contains 12 residues. V lost 8 bases to trimming and J lost 4 bases; unmatched junction nucleotides: 3. The CDR3 DNA reads as TGTGCCCTCGACAGGGGGTACAATGAGCAGTTCTTC. Its protein product is CALDRGYNEQFF.

This chain links TRBV5-6 with TRBJ1-2; tentative D call: TRBD1 (5 bases). Trimming left V 2 bases short and J 3 bases short, with 20 bases between. The CDR3 is made up of 17 amino acids. Per the germline V gene, CDR1 is SGHDT and CDR2 is YYEEEE. CDR3 in amino acids: CASSFTGSGLGYYGYTF. CDR3 DNA sequence: TGTGCCAGCAGCTTTACCGGTTCGGGGCTAGGATACTATGGCTACACCTTC.